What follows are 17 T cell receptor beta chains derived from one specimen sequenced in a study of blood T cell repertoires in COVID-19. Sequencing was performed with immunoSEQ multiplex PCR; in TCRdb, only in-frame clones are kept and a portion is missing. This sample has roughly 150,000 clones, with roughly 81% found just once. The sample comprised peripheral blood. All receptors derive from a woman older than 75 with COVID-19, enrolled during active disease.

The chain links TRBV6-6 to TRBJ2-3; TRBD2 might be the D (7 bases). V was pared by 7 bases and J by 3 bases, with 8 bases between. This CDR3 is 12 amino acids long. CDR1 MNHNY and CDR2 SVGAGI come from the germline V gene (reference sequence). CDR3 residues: CASKGGTDTQYF. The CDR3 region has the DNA TGTGCCAGCAAGGGGGGGACAGATACGCAGTATTTT.

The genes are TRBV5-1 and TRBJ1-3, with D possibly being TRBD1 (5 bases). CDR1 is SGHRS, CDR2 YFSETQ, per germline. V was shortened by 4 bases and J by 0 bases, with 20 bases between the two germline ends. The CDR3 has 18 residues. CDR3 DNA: TGCGCCAGCAGCCCAGCCGGTGACAGCCACTACTCTGGAAACACCATATATTTT. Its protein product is CASSPAGDSHYSGNTIYF.

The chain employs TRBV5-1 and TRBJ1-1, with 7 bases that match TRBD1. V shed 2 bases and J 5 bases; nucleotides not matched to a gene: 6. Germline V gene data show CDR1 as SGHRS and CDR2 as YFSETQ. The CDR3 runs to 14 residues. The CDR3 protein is CASSLQGWETEAFF. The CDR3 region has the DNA TGCGCCAGCAGCTTACAGGGGTGGGAGACTGAAGCTTTCTTT.

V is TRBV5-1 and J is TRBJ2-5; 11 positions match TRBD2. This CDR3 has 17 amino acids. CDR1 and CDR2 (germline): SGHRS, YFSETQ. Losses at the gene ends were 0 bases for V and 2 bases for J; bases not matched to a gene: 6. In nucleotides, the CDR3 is TGCGCCAGCAGCTTGGCCCGCGGGACTAGCGGACAAGAGACCCAGTACTTC. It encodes CASSLARGTSGQETQYF.

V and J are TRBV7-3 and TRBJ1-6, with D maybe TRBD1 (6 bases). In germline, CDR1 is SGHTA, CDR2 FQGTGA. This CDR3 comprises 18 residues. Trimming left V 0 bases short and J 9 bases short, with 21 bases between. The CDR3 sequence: CASSLTPLGALDSSPLHF. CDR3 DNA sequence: TGTGCCAGCAGCTTAACGCCCCTGGGGGCCCTGGACAGTTCACCCCTCCACTTT.

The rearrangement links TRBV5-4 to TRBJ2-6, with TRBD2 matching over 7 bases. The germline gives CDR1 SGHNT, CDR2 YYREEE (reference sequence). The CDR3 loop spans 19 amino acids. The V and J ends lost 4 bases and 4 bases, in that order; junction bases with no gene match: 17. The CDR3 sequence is CASSDQGRDPVEGANVLTF. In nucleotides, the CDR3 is TGTGCCAGCAGCGATCAAGGGAGGGACCCGGTTGAGGGGGCCAACGTCCTGACTTTC.

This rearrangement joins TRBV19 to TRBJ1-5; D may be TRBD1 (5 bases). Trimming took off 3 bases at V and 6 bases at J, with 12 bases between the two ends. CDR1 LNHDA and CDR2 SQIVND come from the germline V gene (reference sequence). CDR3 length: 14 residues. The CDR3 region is CASSIVGGGQPQHF. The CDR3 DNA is TGTGCCAGTAGTATTGTTGGGGGGGGTCAGCCCCAGCATTTT.

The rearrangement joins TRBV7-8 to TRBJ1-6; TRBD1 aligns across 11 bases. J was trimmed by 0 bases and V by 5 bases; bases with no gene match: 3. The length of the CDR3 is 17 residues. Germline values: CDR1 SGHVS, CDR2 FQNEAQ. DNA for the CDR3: TGTGCCAGCAGCCCCGGGACAGGGGGCTCCTATAATTCACCCCTCCACTTT. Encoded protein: CASSPGTGGSYNSPLHF.

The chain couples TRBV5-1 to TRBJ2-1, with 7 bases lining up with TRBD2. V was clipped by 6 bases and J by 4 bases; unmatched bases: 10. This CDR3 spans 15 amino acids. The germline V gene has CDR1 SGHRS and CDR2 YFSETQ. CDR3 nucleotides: TGCGCCAGCACCAAAGGCGGGAGCGAATACAATGAGCAGTTCTTC. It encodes CASTKGGSEYNEQFF.

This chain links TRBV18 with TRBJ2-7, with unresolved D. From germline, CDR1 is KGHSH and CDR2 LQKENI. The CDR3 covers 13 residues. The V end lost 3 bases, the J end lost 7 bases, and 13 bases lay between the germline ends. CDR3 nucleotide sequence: TGTGCCAGCTCACCGATCGAGGTCGGAGAGCAGTACTTC. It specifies CASSPIEVGEQYF.

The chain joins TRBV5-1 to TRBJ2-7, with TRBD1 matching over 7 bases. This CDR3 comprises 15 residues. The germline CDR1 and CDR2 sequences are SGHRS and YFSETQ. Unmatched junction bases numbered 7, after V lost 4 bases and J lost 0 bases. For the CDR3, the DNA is TGCGCCAGCAGCCCCAGGGGGTCAAGCTCCTACGAGCAGTACTTC. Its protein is CASSPRGSSSYEQYF.

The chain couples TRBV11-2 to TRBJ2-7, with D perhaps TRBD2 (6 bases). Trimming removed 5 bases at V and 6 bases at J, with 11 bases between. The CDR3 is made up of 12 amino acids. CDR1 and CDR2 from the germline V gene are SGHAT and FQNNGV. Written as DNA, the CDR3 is TGTGCCAGCAGCCAGGGACTTTCCGAGCAGTACTTC. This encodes CASSQGLSEQYF.

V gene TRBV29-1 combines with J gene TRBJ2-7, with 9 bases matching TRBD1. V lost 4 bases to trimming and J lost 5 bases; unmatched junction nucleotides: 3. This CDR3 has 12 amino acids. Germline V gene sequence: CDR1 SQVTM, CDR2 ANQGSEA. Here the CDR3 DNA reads TGCAGCGTTGGACAGGGGGGACACGAGCAGTACTTC. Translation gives CSVGQGGHEQYF.

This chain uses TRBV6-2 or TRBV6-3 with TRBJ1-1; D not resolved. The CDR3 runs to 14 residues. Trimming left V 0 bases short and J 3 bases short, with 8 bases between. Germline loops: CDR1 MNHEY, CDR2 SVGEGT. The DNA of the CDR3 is TGTGCCAGCAGTTACTCGTTTCCCTACACTGAAGCTTTCTTT. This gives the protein CASSYSFPYTEAFF.

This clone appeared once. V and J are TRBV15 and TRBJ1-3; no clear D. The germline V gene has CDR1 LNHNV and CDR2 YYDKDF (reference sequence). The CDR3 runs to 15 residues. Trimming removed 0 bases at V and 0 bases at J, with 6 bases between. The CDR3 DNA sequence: TGTGCCACCAGCAGAGAGGGCTTCTCTGGAAACACCATATATTTT. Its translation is CATSREGFSGNTIYF. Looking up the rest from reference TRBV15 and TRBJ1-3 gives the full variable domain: DAMVIQNPRYQVTQFGKPVTLSCSQTLNHNVMYWYQQKSSQAPKLLFHYYDKDFNNEADTPDNFQSRRPNTSFCFLDIRSPGLGDTAMYLCATSREGFSGNTIYFGEGSWLTVV.

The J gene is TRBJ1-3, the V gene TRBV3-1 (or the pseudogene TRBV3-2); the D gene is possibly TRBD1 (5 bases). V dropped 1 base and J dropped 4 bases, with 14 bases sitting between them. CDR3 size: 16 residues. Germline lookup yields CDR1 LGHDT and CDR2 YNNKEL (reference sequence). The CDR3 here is CASSQGLAGPGNTIYF. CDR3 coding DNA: TGTGCCAGCAGCCAAGGGTTGGCGGGGCCCGGAAACACCATATATTTT.

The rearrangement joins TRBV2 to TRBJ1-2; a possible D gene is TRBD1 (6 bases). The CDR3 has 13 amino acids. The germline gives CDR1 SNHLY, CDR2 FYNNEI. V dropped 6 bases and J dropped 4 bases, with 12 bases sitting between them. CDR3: CASRNGGPYGYTF. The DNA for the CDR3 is TGTGCCAGCAGGAACGGGGGGCCCTATGGCTACACCTTC.